These 22 T cell receptor beta chains were all obtained from the same sample, sequenced in a study of shared clonotypes between healthy human individuals. The assay was immunoSEQ multiplex PCR, and TCRdb's table has in-frame clones only and misses some. The table lists millions of clones, 90% to 95% of them singletons. The sequenced material came from naive CD4+ T cells sorted from blood. The subset denotes: CD45RA+ positively selected. These TCRs come from a man aged 18 to 29 in good health.

The rearrangement uses TRBV6-5 and TRBJ2-3; a weak D match, TRBD2 (5 bases). The germline V and J ends were trimmed by 0 bases and 9 bases, with 7 bases remaining between them. The CDR3 is made up of 12 amino acids. Germline-derived CDR1 and CDR2 are MNHEY and SVGAGI. CDR3: CASSYSRGTQYF. CDR3 sequence (DNA): TGTGCCAGCAGTTACTCCCGGGGAACGCAGTATTTT.

The chain joins TRBV30 to TRBJ2-2; TRBD1 agrees at 7 bases. The V and J ends lost 4 bases and 3 bases, in that order; junction bases with no gene match: 8. The length of the CDR3 is 15 residues. Germline CDR1 GTSNPN, CDR2 SVGIG (reference sequence). The CDR3: CAWTLATGDTGELFF. The CDR3 DNA sequence: TGTGCCTGGACCCTCGCCACAGGGGACACCGGGGAGCTGTTTTTT.

A few counts support this clone. At the DNA level, this CDR3 is encoded by other sequences in the same sample as well. This chain connects TRBV18 to TRBJ2-7; 10 bases match TRBD1. With 3 bases clipped from V and 2 bases from J, the junction kept 1 base outside the gene matches. Germline V gene data show CDR1 as KGHSH and CDR2 as LQKENI. CDR3 length: 14 amino acids. CDR3 residues: CASSPGQGTYEQYF. The CDR3 coding sequence is TGTGCCAGCTCACCGGGACAGGGGACCTACGAGCAGTACTTC.

This clone was found once. The chain has TRBV2 and TRBJ2-7, with 8 bases matching TRBD1. Germline V gene lookup returns CDR1 SNHLY and CDR2 FYNNEI. V was clipped by 6 bases and J by 0 bases; unmatched bases: 4. This CDR3 contains 14 residues. The CDR3 DNA reads TGTGCCAGCAGAGGGACAGGTCCCTCCTACGAGCAGTACTTC. This sequence encodes CASRGTGPSYEQYF.

This rearrangement joins TRBV19 to TRBJ1-2, with unresolved D. Germline V gives CDR1 LNHDA, CDR2 SQIVND (reference sequence). Trimming stripped 2 bases from V and 3 bases from J, with 13 bases between. The CDR3 is 15 amino acids. CDR3 residues: CASSISGHPYYGYTF. The CDR3 region has the DNA TGTGCCAGTAGTATAAGTGGGCATCCCTACTATGGCTACACCTTC.

This sequence joins TRBV6-4 and TRBJ2-5; D not resolved. Trimming left V 3 bases short and J 1 base short, with 12 bases between. This CDR3 region has 15 residues. CDR1 and CDR2 from the germline V gene are MRHNA and SNTAGT. In DNA form, the CDR3 reads TGTGCCAGCAGTGAAACCAGCAGATTCCAAGAGACCCAGTACTTC. Translating it yields CASSETSRFQETQYF.

The genes are TRBV5-1 and TRBJ2-7; 8 positions agree with TRBD2. The trim removed 4 bases at V and 6 bases at J, leaving 12 bases unmatched. CDR1 is SGHRS and CDR2 is YFSETQ in the germline V gene. The CDR3 extends over 15 amino acids. The CDR3 DNA reads as TGCGCCAGCAGCCCCTTGGGGGGTGGACTAGCCGAGCAGTACTTC. This codes for CASSPLGGGLAEQYF. Filled out from reference TRBV5-1 and TRBJ2-7, the complete variable domain reads KAGVTQTPRYLIKTRGQQVTLSCSPISGHRSVSWYQQTPGQGLQFLFEYFSETQRNKGNFPGRFSGRQFSNSRSEMNVSTLELGDSALYLCASSPLGGGLAEQYFGPGTRLTVT.

This chain uses TRBV27 with TRBJ1-4, with no clear D. Germline CDR1 is MNHEY and CDR2 is SMNVEV (reference sequence). The CDR3 loop spans 13 amino acids. Trimming removed 3 bases from V and 8 bases from J, with 10 bases in between. The CDR3 DNA follows: TGTGCCAGCAGTTTTGGGTTGGGAGAAAAACTGTTTTTT. This translates into CASSFGLGEKLFF.

This chain connects TRBV7-6 to TRBJ2-7; TRBD1 aligns across 11 bases. The CDR3 runs 16 residues. The junction had 9 bases not matched to a gene; V was cut back by 5 bases and J by 3 bases. Germline CDR1 is SGHVS and CDR2 is FNYEAQ. The CDR3 region has the DNA TGTGCCAGCAGCCGATACCCGGGACAGGGGGGCTACGAGCAGTACTTC. Its protein product is CASSRYPGQGGYEQYF.

The chain is built from TRBV11-2 and TRBJ2-7, with D uncertain. The CDR3 length is 12 residues. The germline V gene has CDR1 SGHAT and CDR2 FQNNGV. Trimming cost V 3 bases and J 4 bases, with 7 bases left between them. The CDR3 loop is CASSFPLYEQYF. The DNA for the CDR3 is TGTGCCAGCAGCTTTCCGTTATACGAGCAGTACTTC.

This rearrangement joins TRBV6-6 to TRBJ2-7; either TRBD1 or TRBD2 may supply D (6 bases each). Germline V gene data show CDR1 as MNHNY and CDR2 as SVGAGI (reference sequence). The CDR3 totals 14 residues. V shed 4 bases and J shed 6 bases, with 16 bases lying between them. The CDR3 DNA reads TGTGCCAGCAGTTTCGGACCGGGGGCCTCCGAGCAGTACTTC. As protein: CASSFGPGASEQYF.

The chain carries TRBV11-2 and TRBJ2-1, with a possible D match to TRBD2 (6 bases). Germline V gene lookup returns CDR1 SGHAT and CDR2 FQNNGV. This CDR3 has 15 amino acids. V lost 2 bases, J lost 7 bases, and 15 bases lay in between. CDR3 sequence (DNA): TGTGCCAGCAGCTTATGGGCGGGGAGTATGAATGAGCAGTTCTTC. Translated, it gives CASSLWAGSMNEQFF.

The chain couples TRBV11-2 to TRBJ2-3; a weak D match, TRBD1 (6 bases). CDR1 is SGHAT and CDR2 is FQNNGV in the germline V gene. The V end lost 4 bases, the J end lost 3 bases, and 14 bases lay between the germline ends. The CDR3 has 15 amino acids. The CDR3 bases are TGTGCCAGCAGCTCCTTACAGGGAAAAACAGATACGCAGTATTTT. Amino acids: CASSSLQGKTDTQYF.

This sequence joins TRBV18 and TRBJ2-7, with TRBD2 matching over 10 bases. This CDR3 spans 15 amino acids. Germline V gene lookup returns CDR1 KGHSH and CDR2 LQKENI. The trim removed 0 bases at V and 6 bases at J, leaving 5 bases unmatched. The CDR3 nucleotides read TGTGCCAGCTCACCACCGACTAGCGGGTGGCTCGAGCAGTACTTC. Encoded protein: CASSPPTSGWLEQYF.

This clone was picked up one time. The J gene is TRBJ2-1, the V gene TRBV5-6; D may be TRBD1 or TRBD2 (7 bases each). This CDR3 has 13 residues. Between the trimmed V and J ends, which lost 3 bases and 10 bases, there was a span of 14 bases. Germline loops: CDR1 SGHDT, CDR2 YYEEEE. CDR3 protein: CASSWEGAKEQFF. The CDR3 DNA follows: TGTGCCAGCAGCTGGGAGGGGGCGAAGGAGCAGTTCTTC.

The chain is built from TRBV9 and TRBJ1-5; no firm D call. This CDR3 is 12 amino acids long. Germline V gives CDR1 SGDLS, CDR2 YYNGEE. The CDR3 DNA sequence: TGTGCAGCTGGGCCCTACAATCAGCCCCAGCATTTT. Translating it yields CAAGPYNQPQHF.

The V and J genes are TRBV29-1 and TRBJ2-5; TRBD1 matches 9 bases. The V gene end was trimmed by 5 bases and the J gene end by 6 bases; junction bases not matched to a gene: 13. Germline V lookup: CDR1 SQVTM, CDR2 ANQGSEA. The CDR3 length is 15 residues. DNA for the CDR3: TGCAGCGTTAGGGACCGGGACAGGGCAGGGAAGACCCAGTACTTC. Translated, it gives CSVRDRDRAGKTQYF.

CDR3 amino acids: CASSISPRDHQPQHF. The CDR3 bases are TGTGCCAGTAGTATTTCGCCCCGGGACCATCAGCCCCAGCATTTT. The chain links TRBV19 to TRBJ1-5; D might be TRBD1 (5 bases). CDR3 length equals 15 residues. V was clipped by 3 bases and J by 5 bases, with 14 bases between them. CDR1 and CDR2 (germline): LNHDA, SQIVND (reference sequence).

The chain links TRBV30 to TRBJ1-3; 8 bases agree with TRBD1. There are 15 residues in the CDR3. Losses at the gene ends were 3 bases for V and 0 bases for J; bases not matched to a gene: 4. In germline, CDR1 is GTSNPN, CDR2 SVGIG (reference sequence). The CDR3 region is CAWSPGQASGNTIYF. The CDR3 nucleotides are TGTGCCTGGAGCCCGGGACAGGCCTCTGGAAACACCATATATTTT.

Regarding this clone: This sample also contains other DNA sequences that code for the same CDR3. The V gene is TRBV29-1, the J gene TRBJ2-1; no definite D call. The CDR3 extends over 11 amino acids. CDR1 SQVTM and CDR2 ANQGSEA come from the germline V gene. The V and J ends lost 1 base and 5 bases respectively, with 3 bases between them. CDR3 in DNA: TGCAGCGTTGAAGGGAACAATGAGCAGTTCTTC. Its protein is CSVEGNNEQFF.

Remarks on this clone: Other nucleotide sequences in the sample specify the same CDR3. This chain links TRBV2 with TRBJ2-3, with TRBD2 matching over 12 bases. The germline gives CDR1 SNHLY, CDR2 FYNNEI. Losses at the gene ends were 6 bases for V and 1 base for J; bases not matched to a gene: 2. CDR3 length equals 15 residues. The CDR3 DNA reads as TGTGCCAGCAGCCCTAGCGGGGGGGGCACAGATACGCAGTATTTT. Translation gives CASSPSGGGTDTQYF. Complete variable domain (other parts from reference TRBV2 and TRBJ2-3): EPEVTQTPSHQVTQMGQEVILRCVPISNHLYFYWYRQILGQKVEFLVSFYNNEISEKSEIFDDQFSVERPDGSNFTLKIRSTKLEDSAMYFCASSPSGGGTDTQYFGPGTRLTVL.

The genes are TRBV6-6 and TRBJ2-1; 10 bases line up with TRBD2. J was trimmed by 10 bases and V by 8 bases; bases with no gene match: 11. CDR3 size: 14 residues. Germline V gene sequence: CDR1 MNHNY, CDR2 SVGAGI (reference sequence). The CDR3 sequence: CASLSSGGREEQFF. CDR3 coding DNA: TGTGCCAGCCTCAGTAGCGGGGGGCGTGAAGAGCAGTTCTTC.